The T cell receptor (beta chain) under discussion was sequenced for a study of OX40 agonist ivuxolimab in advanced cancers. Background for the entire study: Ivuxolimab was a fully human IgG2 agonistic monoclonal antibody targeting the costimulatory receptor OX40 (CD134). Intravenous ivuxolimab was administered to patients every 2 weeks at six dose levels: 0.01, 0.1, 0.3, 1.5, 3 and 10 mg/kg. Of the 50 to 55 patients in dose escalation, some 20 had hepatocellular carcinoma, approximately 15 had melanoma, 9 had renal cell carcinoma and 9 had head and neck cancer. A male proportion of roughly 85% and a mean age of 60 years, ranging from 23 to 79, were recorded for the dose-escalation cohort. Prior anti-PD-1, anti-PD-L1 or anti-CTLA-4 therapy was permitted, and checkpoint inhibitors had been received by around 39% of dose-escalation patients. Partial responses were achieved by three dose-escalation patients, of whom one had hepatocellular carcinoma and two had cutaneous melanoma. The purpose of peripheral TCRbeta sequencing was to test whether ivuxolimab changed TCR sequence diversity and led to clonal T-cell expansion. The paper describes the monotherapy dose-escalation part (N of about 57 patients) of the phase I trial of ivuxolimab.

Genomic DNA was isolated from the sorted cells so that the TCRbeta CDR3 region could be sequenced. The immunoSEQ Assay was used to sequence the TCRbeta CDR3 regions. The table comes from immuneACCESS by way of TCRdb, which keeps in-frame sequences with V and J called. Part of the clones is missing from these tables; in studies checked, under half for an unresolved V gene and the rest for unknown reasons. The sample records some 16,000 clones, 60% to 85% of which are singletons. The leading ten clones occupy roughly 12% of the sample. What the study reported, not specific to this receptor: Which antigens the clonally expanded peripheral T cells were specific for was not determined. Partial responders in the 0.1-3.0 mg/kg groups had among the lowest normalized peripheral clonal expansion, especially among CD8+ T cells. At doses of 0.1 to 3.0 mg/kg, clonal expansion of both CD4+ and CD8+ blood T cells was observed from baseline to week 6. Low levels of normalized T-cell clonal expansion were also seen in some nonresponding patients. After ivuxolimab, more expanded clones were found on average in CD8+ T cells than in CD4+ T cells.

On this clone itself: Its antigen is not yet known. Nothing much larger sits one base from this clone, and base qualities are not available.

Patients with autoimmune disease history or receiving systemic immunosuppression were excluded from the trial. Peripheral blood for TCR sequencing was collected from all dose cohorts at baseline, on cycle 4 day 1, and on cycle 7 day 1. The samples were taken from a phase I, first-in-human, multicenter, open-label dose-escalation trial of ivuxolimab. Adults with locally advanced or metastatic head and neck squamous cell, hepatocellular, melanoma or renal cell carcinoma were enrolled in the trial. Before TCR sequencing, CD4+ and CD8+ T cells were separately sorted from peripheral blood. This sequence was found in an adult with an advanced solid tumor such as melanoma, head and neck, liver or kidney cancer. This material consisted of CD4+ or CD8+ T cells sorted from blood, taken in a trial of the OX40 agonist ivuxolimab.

The nucleotides are TGTGCCAGTATTGGAGCCCCAGATACGCAGTATTTT. The translation is CASIGAPDTQYF. This receptor chain uses TRBV19 and TRBJ2-3, with no confident D gene call. V is shortened by 7 bases, J by 4 bases, and the region joining them spans 9 bases. CDR1 LNHDA and CDR2 SQIVND were looked up in the germline V gene (reference sequence). Counted from cysteine to phenylalanine, this CDR3 has 12 amino acids. The retained sequence is limited to the CDR3, 36 bases, with the frame set at the first base. Extended through the reference TRBV19 and TRBJ2-3 proteins, this CDR3 yields the full variable domain: DGGITQSPKYLFRKEGQNVTLSCEQNLNHDAMYWYRQDPGQGLRLIYYSQIVNDFQKGDIAEGYSVSREKKESFPLTVTSAQKNPTAFYLCASIGAPDTQYFGPGTRLTVL.